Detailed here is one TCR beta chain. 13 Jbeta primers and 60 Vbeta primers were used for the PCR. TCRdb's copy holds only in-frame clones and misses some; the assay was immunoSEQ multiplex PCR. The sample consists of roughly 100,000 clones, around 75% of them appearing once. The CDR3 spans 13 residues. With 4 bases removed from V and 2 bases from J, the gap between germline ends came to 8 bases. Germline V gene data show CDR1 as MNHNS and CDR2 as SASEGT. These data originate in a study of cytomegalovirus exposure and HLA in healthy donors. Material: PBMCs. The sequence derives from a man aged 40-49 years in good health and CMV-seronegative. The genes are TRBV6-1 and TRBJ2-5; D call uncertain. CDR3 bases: TGTGCCAGCAGTGCCGCGCGGCAAGAGACCCAGTACTTC. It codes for CASSAARQETQYF.